These T cell receptor beta chains were read from a single sample in a study of shared clonotypes between healthy human individuals. The method was immunoSEQ multiplex PCR; TCRdb's version includes in-frame clones alone and lacks a portion of them. The sample includes a few hundred thousand clones, about 95% of them seen just once. The sample taken for sequencing was naive CD8+ T cells sorted from blood. These receptors came from a woman under 40 in good health. Each CDR3 is given with its conserved first and last residue.

V: TRBV27
J: TRBJ1-5
CDR3: CASSFHGDRQPQHF

V: TRBV6-1
J: TRBJ1-1
CDR3: CASSQGAGNTEAFF

V: TRBV7-2
J: TRBJ1-5
CDR3: CASSRTGNQPQHF

V: TRBV6-6
J: TRBJ2-7
CDR3: CASSYGRGGYEQYF

V: TRBV27
J: TRBJ2-7
CDR3: CASSYTSGRAYEQYF

V: TRBV7-9
J: TRBJ2-7
CDR3: CASSTSSSYEQYF

V: TRBV7-9
J: TRBJ2-7
CDR3: CASSYLAGSGEQYF

V: TRBV7-6
J: TRBJ2-1
CDR3: CASSLGAFYNEQFF

V: TRBV7-8
J: TRBJ2-5
CDR3: CASSLDGTDLGRTQYF

V: TRBV11-1
J: TRBJ1-1
CDR3: CASSLEVGGTEAFF

V: TRBV6-5
J: TRBJ2-7
CDR3: CASSWGTEQYF

V: TRBV21-1
J: TRBJ2-1
CDR3: CASSKRLRGRVYNEQFF

V: TRBV27
J: TRBJ2-7
CDR3: CASGVAYEQYF

V: TRBV4-1
J: TRBJ1-5
CDR3: CASSQDFRQPTNQPQHF